This T cell receptor beta chain was identified in a study of a mutant IDH1 vaccine in newly diagnosed glioma. Time point noted: week 23, last vaccination. Each vaccine dose was 300 ug of mutant IDH1 20-mer peptide, with topical imiquimod. On this clone: The antigen remains unidentified.

Using immunoSEQ multiplex PCR, the repertoire was profiled, and TCRdb retains in-frame clones only, with some absent. The data show 35,000 to 50,000 clones, approximately 84% seen once. In germline, CDR1 is SGHAT, CDR2 FQNNGV. The V and J ends lost 6 bases and 4 bases respectively, with 13 bases between them. The CDR3 extends over 15 amino acids. Here the sequenced sample was PBMCs, taken from a glioma patient whose treatment included an IDH1 peptide vaccine. The gene calls are TRBV11-2 and TRBJ2-6; a possible D gene is TRBD2 (5 bases). The sequence derives from a woman between 18 and 29 years old with glioma. Some clones in this sample may be carry-over from other donors' samples. Here the CDR3 DNA reads TGTGCCAGCAGTCTAGCCGGAGCAGGGGCCAACGTCCTGACTTTC. Amino acid sequence: CASSLAGAGANVLTF.